Below, 20 T cell receptor beta chains from the same sample are listed, as sequenced in a study of T cell repertoires in cytomegalovirus infection. TCRdb redid the calling of the reads with MiXCR, one entry per CDR3 protein. The sample has about 310,000 distinct CDR3 sequences; around 25% are singletons. Their specific antigens are unknown. Source: cultured PBMCs, taken from culture after CMV antigen stimulation. The receptors stem from a human donor in good health (CMV status not recorded). Some clones in this sample may be carry-over from other donors' samples.

This chain links TRBV5-4 with TRBJ1-1, with a possible D match to TRBD1 (5 bases). CDR3 length: 15 residues. Germline lookup yields CDR1 SGHNT and CDR2 YYREEE (reference sequence). V was pared by 3 bases and J by 1 base, with 13 bases between. The CDR3 region is CASSWGVPGNTEAFF. CDR3 DNA: TGTGCCAGCAGCTGGGGGGTCCCCGGGAACACTGAAGCTTTCTTT. Supplemented by reference TRBV5-4 and TRBJ1-1, the full variable domain reads ETGVTQSPTHLIKTRGQQVTLRCSSQSGHNTVSWYQQALGQGPQFIFQYYREEENGRGNFPPRFSGLQFPNYSSELNVNALELDDSALYLCASSWGVPGNTEAFFGQGTRLTVV.

The chain joins TRBV7-9 to TRBJ2-5, with 7 nucleotides matching TRBD2. V lost 4 bases to trimming and J lost 1 base; unmatched junction nucleotides: 6. Germline V gene data show CDR1 as SEHNR and CDR2 as FQNEAQ (reference sequence). The length of the CDR3 is 15 residues. The CDR3 is CASSSGTTFQETQYF. CDR3 DNA sequence: TGTGCCAGCAGCTCCGGGACTACCTTCCAAGAGACCCAGTACTTC. The whole variable domain, filled in from reference TRBV7-9 and TRBJ2-5, reads DTGVSQNPRHKITKRGQNVTFRCDPISEHNRLYWYRQTLGQGPEFLTYFQNEAQLEKSRLLSDRFSAERPKGSFSTLEIQRTEQGDSAMYLCASSSGTTFQETQYFGPGTRLLVL.

V and J are TRBV7-6 and TRBJ2-1; D possibly uses TRBD1 or TRBD2 (5 bases each). Germline V lookup: CDR1 SGHVS, CDR2 FNYEAQ. This CDR3 is 13 amino acids long. V was trimmed by 5 bases and J by 9 bases, leaving 14 bases between them. CDR3 protein: CASSPWDRREQFF. For the CDR3, the DNA is TGTGCCAGCAGCCCTTGGGACCGCCGTGAGCAGTTCTTC.

This clonotype showed up just a few times. V is TRBV12-3 or TRBV12-4 and J is TRBJ1-1, with D hard to call. V was trimmed by 6 bases and J by 1 base, leaving 6 bases between them. CDR3 length: 12 residues. The CDR3 reads CASRWGNTEAFF. The CDR3 region has the DNA TGTGCCAGCAGGTGGGGGAACACTGAAGCTTTCTTT.

This clonotype has a handful of counts. This sequence joins TRBV19 and TRBJ2-4; tentative D call: TRBD1 (6 bases). V shed 0 bases and J shed 7 bases, with 7 bases lying between them. The CDR3 has 13 residues. Per the germline V gene, CDR1 is LNHDA and CDR2 is SQIVND (reference sequence). CDR3 region: CASSIDTGNIQYF. The CDR3 nucleotides are TGTGCCAGTAGTATAGACACAGGGAACATTCAGTACTTC.

The chain links TRBV19 to TRBJ1-2, with D unresolved. The CDR3 has 13 amino acids. The germline V gene encodes CDR1 LNHDA and CDR2 SQIVND (reference sequence). V was cut by 3 bases and J by 2 bases, with 7 bases left in between. CDR3 loop: CASSMVRNYGYTF. In nucleotides, the CDR3 is TGTGCCAGTAGTATGGTCAGAAACTATGGCTACACCTTC.

V is TRBV5-1 and J is TRBJ2-7, with TRBD1 matching 7 bases. Germline assignment: CDR1 SGHRS and CDR2 YFSETQ. The CDR3 runs to 14 residues. The V and J ends lost 0 bases and 3 bases, in that order; junction bases with no gene match: 3. The DNA of the CDR3 is TGCGCCAGCAGCTTGGGGACAGGAAACTACGAGCAGTACTTC. It translates to CASSLGTGNYEQYF.

This clonotype showed up many times. The chain uses TRBV7-2 and TRBJ2-7; D may be TRBD1 (6 bases). Germline V gene data show CDR1 as SGHTA and CDR2 as FQGNSA. The CDR3 contains 14 residues. Trimming removed 8 bases at V and 1 base at J, with 15 bases between. CDR3 sequence (DNA): TGTGCCAGCTCCCTGGACAGCTCTTCCTACGAGCAGTACTTC. It is translated as CASSLDSSSYEQYF.

V gene TRBV6-1 combines with J gene TRBJ1-5; TRBD1 agrees at 10 bases. J lost 5 bases, V lost 6 bases, and 7 bases had no gene match. The CDR3 extends over 15 amino acids. Per germline, CDR1 MNHNS and CDR2 SASEGT. The CDR3 nucleotides are TGTGCCAGCAGGCCCGGGACAGGGGAGTATCAGCCCCAGCATTTT. As protein: CASRPGTGEYQPQHF.

This chain connects TRBV7-2 to TRBJ2-4; 11 positions agree with TRBD2. This CDR3 has 19 residues. With V trimmed by 2 bases and J by 0 bases, 9 bases remained unmatched. CDR1 SGHTA and CDR2 FQGNSA come from the germline V gene. CDR3 DNA sequence: TGTGCCAGCAGCTTATCCCCCCTAGCGGGAGGATTAGCCAAAAACATTCAGTACTTC. It is translated as CASSLSPLAGGLAKNIQYF. The entire variable domain, with the rest obtained from reference TRBV7-2 and TRBJ2-4, is as follows: GAGVSQSPSNKVTEKGKDVELRCDPISGHTALYWYRQSLGQGLEFLIYFQGNSAPDKSGLPSDRFSAERTGGSVSTLTIQRTQQEDSAVYLCASSLSPLAGGLAKNIQYFGAGTRLSVL.

This chain links TRBV6-1 with TRBJ1-5; a weak D match, TRBD1 (5 bases). Trimming took off 8 bases at V and 4 bases at J, with 12 bases between the two ends. This CDR3 comprises 13 residues. The germline gives CDR1 MNHNS, CDR2 SASEGT. The CDR3 DNA sequence: TGTGCCAGCGGGCGGGGGGGGAATCAGCCCCAGCATTTT. Translation: CASGRGGNQPQHF.

At least ten counts were recorded for this clonotype. CDR3 nucleotide sequence: TGTGCCAGCAGTGAACGCCTAGGGGGGTCCTACGAGCAGTACGTC. Amino acids: CASSERLGGSYEQYV. The V and J genes are TRBV6-1 and TRBJ2-7; either TRBD1 or TRBD2 may supply D (6 bases each). Trimming took 2 bases from V and 1 from J, leaving 12 bases between them. The CDR3 loop spans 15 amino acids. Looked up from germline, CDR1 is MNHNS and CDR2 is SASEGT.

This clonotype came up a few times. The chain links TRBV28 to TRBJ2-7; D not certain. The CDR3 contains 14 residues. V was shortened by 4 bases and J by 1 base, with 11 bases between the two germline ends. Germline loops: CDR1 MDHEN, CDR2 SYDVKM. CDR3 coding DNA: TGTGCCAGCAGTTGGGGTACGAGGTCCTACGAGCAGTACTTC. Translating gives CASSWGTRSYEQYF.

This clonotype came up many times. This sequence joins TRBV12-3 or TRBV12-4 and TRBJ1-1, with D unclear. This CDR3 comprises 13 residues. V lost 6 bases and J 1 base, leaving 9 bases between the germline ends. For the CDR3, the DNA is TGTGCCAGCAGCCCTACTGGGAACACTGAAGCTTTCTTT. This encodes CASSPTGNTEAFF.

This clonotype was seen more than once but under ten times. The genes are TRBV2 and TRBJ2-1, with 9 bases identical to TRBD2. This CDR3 spans 13 amino acids. Losses at the gene ends were 8 bases for V and 3 bases for J; bases not matched to a gene: 2. Germline lookup yields CDR1 SNHLY and CDR2 FYNNEI. The CDR3 region has the DNA TGTGCCAGCCTAGCGGGGTTCTACAATGAGCAGTTCTTC. It specifies CASLAGFYNEQFF.

The gene calls are TRBV29-1 and TRBJ2-1, with 7 bases lining up with TRBD2. This CDR3 spans 14 amino acids. Germline V CDR1 and CDR2: SQVTM, ANQGSEA. V was clipped by 7 bases and J by 2 bases; unmatched bases: 8. The CDR3 region has the DNA TGCAGCGGCGGTGGGGGGGGTACCTACAATGAGCAGTTCTTC. Encoded protein: CSGGGGGTYNEQFF.

The chain links TRBV23-1 to TRBJ2-7; 10 nucleotides line up with TRBD1. TRBV23-1 is recorded as an ORF, its role being uncertain. The CDR3 contains 19 residues. The V gene end was trimmed by 2 bases and the J gene end by 6 bases; junction bases not matched to a gene: 19. CDR3: CASSQIGAGTGEKTFEQYF. CDR3 sequence (DNA): TGCGCCAGCAGTCAAATCGGTGCCGGGACAGGGGAAAAAACGTTCGAGCAGTACTTC.

The chain uses TRBV6-1 and TRBJ2-3, with TRBD2 identical over 8 bases. In germline, CDR1 is MNHNS, CDR2 SASEGT. J lost 6 bases, V lost 2 bases, and 4 bases had no gene match. This CDR3 is built from 14 residues. DNA of the CDR3: TGTGCCAGCAGTGAAACTAGCGGCGGCGATACGCAGTATTTT. It specifies CASSETSGGDTQYF.

The table lists this clonotype with a count of one. This chain connects TRBV9 to TRBJ1-3; unclear D gene. Trimming removed 0 bases from V and 2 bases from J, with 9 bases in between. This CDR3 comprises 15 residues. The germline gives CDR1 SGDLS, CDR2 YYNGEE. The CDR3 region has the DNA TGTGCCAGCAGCGTAGGCAAAAGTGCTGGAAACACCATATATTTT. It specifies CASSVGKSAGNTIYF.

The V gene is TRBV12-3 or TRBV12-4, the J gene TRBJ2-5; D possibly matches TRBD1 or TRBD2 (5 bases each). The CDR3 totals 15 residues. V was trimmed by 6 bases and J by 5 bases, leaving 19 bases between them. This CDR3 is CASRLSRGSGETQYF. CDR3 DNA: TGTGCCAGCAGACTCTCCCGGGGCTCAGGGGAGACCCAGTACTTC.